The rows below give T cell receptor beta chains drawn from one sample of a study of T-cell memory formation after mild COVID-19. TCRdb re-derived calls from the 5' RACE reads in MiXCR, one entry per CDR3 protein. This table has about 190,000 distinct CDR3 sequences, roughly 23% appearing once. Input material: PBMCs or a T cell subset sorted from them (not recorded which). These receptors were taken from an adult woman who had mild COVID-19 (a few samples of this study predate the infection). Cell type and time point are not known. Each CDR3 is given with its conserved first and last residue. Each record gives: clone size, J gene, V gene, D gene, CDR3 protein, CDR3 DNA. The D gene is left open where the match is weak. Size tells how often a clone was seen (once, few, many) or the class of an expanded clone, and some rows leave it out.

few | TRBJ2-7 | TRBV15 | NA | CATSRVGSGTSITYEQYF | TGTGCCACCAGCAGAGTGGGTAGTGGGACATCAATAACCTACGAGCAGTACTTC
many | TRBJ1-1 | TRBV4-1 | NA | CASLPGGRESTEAFF | TGCGCCAGCCTTCCCGGGGGGAGGGAGAGCACTGAAGCTTTCTTT
NA | TRBJ2-7 | TRBV12-3/TRBV12-4 | NA | CASSGTYRAPSYEQYF | TGTGCCAGCAGTGGGACGTACAGGGCCCCCTCCTACGAGCAGTACTTC
few | TRBJ2-2 | TRBV7-9 | TRBD1 | CASSSPGQRGGELFF | TGTGCCAGCAGCTCGCCGGGACAGAGGGGCGGGGAGCTGTTTTTT
NA | TRBJ2-7 | TRBV20-1 | NA | CSGSGQSSYEQYF | TGCAGTGGTAGCGGACAGTCCTCCTACGAGCAGTACTTC
NA | TRBJ1-1 | TRBV4-3 | NA | CASSQPGQNTEAFF | TGCGCCAGCAGCCAACCGGGACAGAACACTGAAGCTTTCTTT
NA | TRBJ2-1 | TRBV24-1 | NA | CATSDFYGQSEQFF | TGTGCCACCAGTGATTTCTATGGGCAAAGTGAGCAGTTCTTC
many | TRBJ1-1 | TRBV12-3/TRBV12-4 | NA | CASSLGNTEAFF | TGTGCCAGCAGCTTAGGGAACACTGAAGCTTTCTTT
NA | TRBJ1-3 | TRBV14 | NA | CASSQGDARISGNTIYF | TGTGCCAGCAGCCAAGGGGACGCCAGAATTTCTGGAAACACCATATATTTT
few | TRBJ2-2 | TRBV5-1 | NA | CASSLDRANTGELFF | TGCGCCAGCAGCTTGGACAGGGCAAACACCGGGGAGCTGTTTTTT
NA | TRBJ2-1 | TRBV4-3 | TRBD2 | CASSQDYGTSGNEQFF | TGCGCCAGCAGCCAAGACTATGGGACTAGCGGCAATGAGCAGTTCTTC
NA | TRBJ2-4 | TRBV20-1 | NA | CSARVLAKNIQYF | TGCAGTGCTAGAGTGCTAGCCAAAAACATTCAGTACTTC
NA | TRBJ1-5 | TRBV19 | TRBD1 | CASSPTGGPNQPQHF | TGTGCCAGTAGTCCCACAGGGGGCCCCAATCAGCCCCAGCATTTT
NA | TRBJ2-7 | TRBV20-1 | TRBD2 | CSARAGGQYEQYF | TGCAGTGCTAGAGCGGGGGGGCAGTACGAGCAGTACTTC
few | TRBJ2-2 | TRBV5-1 | NA | CASSLAEGNTGELFF | TGCGCCAGCAGCTTGGCCGAAGGGAACACCGGGGAGCTGTTTTTT
NA | TRBJ2-3 | TRBV5-6 | TRBD2 | CASRHGLAATTDTQYF | TGTGCCAGCAGGCACGGACTAGCGGCAACCACAGATACGCAGTATTTT
NA | TRBJ2-1 | TRBV11-3 | NA | CASSLVSSSYNEQFF | TGTGCCAGCAGCTTAGTCTCTAGCTCCTACAATGAGCAGTTCTTC
NA | TRBJ1-1 | TRBV5-6 | NA | CASSFVGGDTEAFF | TGTGCCAGCAGCTTTGTAGGGGGTGACACTGAAGCTTTCTTT
many | TRBJ2-1 | TRBV5-1 | NA | CASSWGGQGAPYNEQFF | TGCGCCAGCAGCTGGGGGGGCCAGGGGGCCCCTTACAATGAGCAGTTCTTC
few | TRBJ2-3 | TRBV5-1 | TRBD2 | CASSLGLAPDTQYF | TGCGCCAGCAGCCTAGGACTAGCTCCAGATACGCAGTATTTT
few | TRBJ1-5 | TRBV7-9 | NA | CASSTVGGPSQPQHF | TGTGCCAGCAGCACAGTGGGGGGACCCTCTCAGCCCCAGCATTTT
few | TRBJ2-7 | TRBV15 | NA | CATSRDRTGRGEQYF | TGTGCCACCAGCAGAGATCGTACAGGGAGAGGGGAGCAGTACTTC
NA | TRBJ1-2 | TRBV15 | NA | CATSSHNGYTF | TGTGCCACCAGCAGCCATAATGGCTACACCTTC
NA | TRBJ1-2 | TRBV11-2 | NA | CASSLGHSYGYTF | TGTGCCAGCAGCTTAGGACACTCCTATGGCTACACCTTC
NA | TRBJ1-5 | TRBV19 | NA | CASSMIGGQPQHF | TGTGCCAGTAGTATGATTGGGGGGCAGCCCCAGCATTTT
NA | TRBJ2-5 | TRBV6-5 | NA | CASSYGVEKETQYF | TGTGCCAGCAGTTACGGGGTGGAGAAAGAGACCCAGTACTTC
many | TRBJ2-7 | TRBV6-5 | TRBD1 | CASSIGTAYEQYF | TGTGCCAGCTCCATCGGGACAGCCTACGAGCAGTACTTC
few | TRBJ1-6 | TRBV12-3/TRBV12-4 | TRBD1 | CASRLGQGGNSPLHF | TGTGCCAGCAGGCTCGGACAGGGCGGAAATTCACCCCTCCACTTT